Below, 30 T cell receptor beta chains from the same sample are listed, as sequenced in a study of blood T cell repertoires in COVID-19. TCRdb's table, derived via immunoSEQ multiplex PCR, lists solely in-frame clones and lacks some. The table has over 100,000 clones, about 80% seen once. Sequenced material: peripheral blood. Receptors were obtained from a woman between 55 and 75 years old with acute or convalescent COVID-19.

The chain recombines TRBV21-1 with TRBJ2-7; the table's D call, TRBD2, has no DNA check behind it. TRBV21-1 corresponds to a pseudogene. The CDR3 has 19 amino acids. CDR3 sequence: CASSKYLWTSGNRTYEQYF. CDR3 nucleotides: TGTGCCAGCAGCAAGTATCTCTGGACTAGCGGAAATAGAACCTACGAGCAGTACTTC.

The V gene is TRBV5-1, the J gene TRBJ1-1; D remains ambiguous. Trimming removed 1 base from V and 0 bases from J, with 7 bases in between. This CDR3 has 14 amino acids. Germline V CDR1 and CDR2: SGHRS, YFSETQ. The CDR3 region has the DNA TGCGCCAGCAGCTTGCCGGGAGTGAACACTGAAGCTTTCTTT. Amino acid sequence: CASSLPGVNTEAFF.

This sequence joins TRBV3-1 (or the pseudogene TRBV3-2) and TRBJ1-5, with D maybe TRBD1 (5 bases). CDR3 size: 16 residues. With 1 base removed from V and 7 bases from J, the gap between germline ends came to 17 bases. Germline CDR1 is LGHDT and CDR2 is YNNKEL (reference sequence). CDR3 in amino acids: CASSQGGGKGKQPQHF. The CDR3 bases are TGTGCCAGCAGCCAAGGAGGCGGGAAGGGGAAGCAGCCCCAGCATTTT.

The chain is built from TRBV5-1 and TRBJ2-5; 7 positions match TRBD1. Per the germline V gene, CDR1 is SGHRS and CDR2 is YFSETQ. The CDR3 has 16 amino acids. J gave up 2 bases and V 0 bases, and 7 bases lay outside the gene matches. CDR3 region: CASSLGTTGVQETQYF. The DNA of the CDR3 is TGCGCCAGCAGCTTGGGTACAACAGGGGTTCAAGAGACCCAGTACTTC. Drawing the rest from reference TRBV5-1 and TRBJ2-5, the complete variable domain is KAGVTQTPRYLIKTRGQQVTLSCSPISGHRSVSWYQQTPGQGLQFLFEYFSETQRNKGNFPGRFSGRQFSNSRSEMNVSTLELGDSALYLCASSLGTTGVQETQYFGPGTRLLVL.

The CDR3 DNA follows: TGCGCCAGCAGCCAAGATTGGCCCTTTACAGGGAAAGACAAAAACATTCAGTACTTC. Its protein product is CASSQDWPFTGKDKNIQYF. The chain employs TRBV4-1 and TRBJ2-4; D may be TRBD1 (6 bases). CDR1 MGHRA and CDR2 YSYEKL come from the germline V gene. The CDR3 runs to 19 residues. V dropped 0 bases and J dropped 3 bases, with 21 bases sitting between them.

The chain has TRBV12-5 and TRBJ2-3, with D perhaps TRBD2 (6 bases). CDR3 length equals 16 residues. The V end was cut by 1 base, the J end by 6 bases, with 17 bases between. Looked up from germline, CDR1 is LGHNT and CDR2 is FRNRAP. For the CDR3, the DNA is TGTGCTAGTGGTTTGGGGGGGGACCTCATGGCGGATACGCAGTATTTT. It codes for CASGLGGDLMADTQYF.

The V call is TRBV11-2, the J call TRBJ2-2, with unresolved D. CDR1 is SGHAT and CDR2 is FQNNGV in the germline V gene. This CDR3 has 13 residues. Trimming pared 4 bases from V and 2 bases from J, leaving 5 bases between. The CDR3 loop is CASSYTNTGELFF. The CDR3 nucleotides read TGTGCCAGCAGCTACACCAACACCGGGGAGCTGTTTTTT.

This chain connects TRBV6-5 to TRBJ2-2; D is ambiguous. CDR3 length: 13 amino acids. In germline, CDR1 is MNHEY, CDR2 SVGAGI. The ends were cut back, 7 bases at V and 4 bases at J, with 10 bases in the middle. The CDR3 nucleotides read TGTGCCAGCACCGCAAGACTCACCGGGGAGCTGTTTTTT. Translating it yields CASTARLTGELFF.

This rearrangement joins TRBV10-1 to TRBJ2-3; possible D gene TRBD2, 5 bases. The CDR3 is 14 amino acids. V was pared by 3 bases and J by 8 bases, with 15 bases between. Germline assignment: CDR1 WNHNN and CDR2 SYGVQD (reference sequence). The CDR3 DNA sequence: TGCGCCAGCAGTGATGAGGCAGGTCGGGGTACGCAGTATTTT. It specifies CASSDEAGRGTQYF.

The chain joins TRBV27 to TRBJ1-1; possibly TRBD1 for D (5 bases). Germline V gives CDR1 MNHEY, CDR2 SMNVEV (reference sequence). There are 13 residues in the CDR3. V was pared by 8 bases and J by 0 bases, with 10 bases between. CDR3 coding DNA: TGTGCCAGCCGACGACAGCTGAACACTGAAGCTTTCTTT. Residues: CASRRQLNTEAFF.

This sequence joins TRBV29-1 and TRBJ1-2; TRBD1 matches 7 bases. Germline CDR1 reads SQVTM; CDR2 reads ANQGSEA. The CDR3 is made up of 15 amino acids. V lost 4 bases, J lost 1 base, and 9 bases stayed unmatched. The CDR3 protein is CSVVPGTVFNYGYTF. CDR3 nucleotide sequence: TGCAGCGTTGTCCCGGGGACAGTCTTTAACTATGGCTACACCTTC.

The CDR3 bases are TGCAGTGCCAGTCTATTCCAGGGGGAGACCCAGTACTTC. Residues: CSASLFQGETQYF. The chain joins TRBV20-1 to TRBJ2-5, with D perhaps matching TRBD1 (6 bases). This CDR3 region has 13 residues. Germline CDR1 DFQATT, CDR2 SNEGSKA (reference sequence). Trimming cost V 6 bases and J 5 bases, with 16 bases left between them.

This rearrangement joins TRBV21-1 to TRBJ1-2. TRBV21-1 is flagged as a pseudogene. This CDR3 spans 18 amino acids. CDR3 nucleotide sequence: TGTGCCAGCAGCAAACGAGAGGGGTCTCGGGGGGCGTTAGGACGGCGCTCCTTC. As protein: CASSKREGSRGALGRRSF.

The V gene is TRBV7-9, the J gene TRBJ1-2; 7 nucleotides line up with TRBD1. CDR1 SEHNR and CDR2 FQNEAQ come from the germline V gene (reference sequence). J lost 8 bases, V lost 7 bases, and 16 bases had no gene match. The length of the CDR3 is 15 residues. CDR3 coding DNA: TGTGCCAGCATTCCCCCGGCCGGGACAGTAACCGGCTACACCTTC. Residues: CASIPPAGTVTGYTF.

The chain uses TRBV5-1 and TRBJ2-1; 8 bases map to TRBD2. Germline lookup yields CDR1 SGHRS and CDR2 YFSETQ. J lost 7 bases, V lost 7 bases, and 10 bases had no gene match. The CDR3 has 14 amino acids. The CDR3 DNA sequence: TGCGCCAGCTCCCCCGGGGGGGGGCTGAATGAGCAGTTCTTC. It encodes CASSPGGGLNEQFF.

This chain uses TRBV5-1 with TRBJ2-1; TRBD2 aligns across 10 bases. V was clipped by 1 base and J by 2 bases; unmatched bases: 9. This CDR3 has 18 amino acids. In germline, CDR1 is SGHRS, CDR2 YFSETQ. The CDR3 coding sequence is TGCGCCAGCAGCTTGAGTCTAGCGGGGGAGCTGACCTACAATGAGCAGTTCTTC. Its protein product is CASSLSLAGELTYNEQFF.

V usage is TRBV9 and J usage is TRBJ1-4; 9 nucleotides agree with TRBD1. The germline V gene has CDR1 SGDLS and CDR2 YYNGEE. This CDR3 contains 17 residues. The V segment lost 2 bases and the J segment 7 bases; nucleotides outside the gene matches: 12. The CDR3 spells CASSVGTGNVGSEKLFF. CDR3 coding DNA: TGTGCCAGCAGCGTCGGGACAGGGAATGTAGGAAGTGAAAAACTGTTTTTT.

This clone was found many times. The chain recombines TRBV7-9 with TRBJ2-1; the D is unclear. In germline, CDR1 is SEHNR, CDR2 FQNEAQ (reference sequence). The CDR3 consists of 12 residues. The V end lost 2 bases, the J end lost 7 bases, and 6 bases lay between the germline ends. The DNA of the CDR3 is TGTGCCAGCAGCTTAAACGGGAATGAGCAGTTCTTC. Protein product: CASSLNGNEQFF.

V and J are TRBV28 and TRBJ1-3, with TRBD1 matching over 9 bases. Germline CDR1 MDHEN, CDR2 SYDVKM. The ends lost 8 bases at V and 3 bases at J; junction bases unmatched: 11. The CDR3 consists of 16 residues. In DNA, the CDR3 is TGTGCCAGCTACTCCCCCGGACAGGGGTTTGGAAACACCATATATTTT. Amino acid sequence: CASYSPGQGFGNTIYF. The variable domain in full, with the rest retrieved from reference TRBV28 and TRBJ1-3, is DVKVTQSSRYLVKRTGEKVFLECVQDMDHENMFWYRQDPGLGLRLIYFSYDVKMKEKGDIPEGYSVSREKKERFSLILESASTNQTSMYLCASYSPGQGFGNTIYFGEGSWLTVV.

The J gene is TRBJ1-1, the V gene TRBV2, with 7 bases lining up with TRBD1. This CDR3 is built from 15 residues. J was trimmed by 5 bases and V by 4 bases; bases with no gene match: 10. Looked up from germline, CDR1 is SNHLY and CDR2 is FYNNEI. Here the CDR3 DNA reads TGTGCCAGCAGTGCTGGAATTTCAGGGGGTACTGAAGCTTTCTTT. It specifies CASSAGISGGTEAFF.

The rearrangement joins TRBV12-3 or TRBV12-4 to TRBJ2-3; D is perhaps TRBD2 (5 bases). CDR3 length: 12 residues. The V and J ends lost 10 bases and 1 base respectively, with 9 bases between them. In DNA form, the CDR3 reads TGTGCCACGGCGAGGGGCACAGATACGCAGTATTTT. It is translated as CATARGTDTQYF.

This clone has a handful of counts. V gene TRBV4-2 combines with J gene TRBJ1-2, with a tentative D call TRBD1 (6 bases). The CDR3 has 18 amino acids. V was cut by 4 bases and J by 0 bases, with 21 bases left in between. CDR1 and CDR2 (germline): LGHNA, YNFKEQ. CDR3 amino acids: CASSRHVETGKANYGYTF. For the CDR3, the DNA is TGTGCCAGCAGCCGCCACGTGGAAACAGGGAAGGCTAACTATGGCTACACCTTC.

The rearrangement links TRBV3-1 (or the pseudogene TRBV3-2) to TRBJ1-1, with TRBD1 identical over 8 bases. V was pared by 4 bases and J by 5 bases, with 6 bases of the junction left unmatched. There are 14 residues in the CDR3. Germline assignment: CDR1 LGHDT and CDR2 YNNKEL (reference sequence). The CDR3 sequence is CASSPQGGRTEAFF. DNA of the CDR3: TGTGCCAGCAGCCCACAGGGGGGGAGGACTGAAGCTTTCTTT.

J is TRBJ1-4 and V is TRBV28; D perhaps matches TRBD1 (6 bases). The V end lost 10 bases, the J end lost 8 bases, and 20 bases lay between the germline ends. Per the germline V gene, CDR1 is MDHEN and CDR2 is SYDVKM. The CDR3 covers 14 residues. DNA of the CDR3: TGTGCCATAGGTCTGGGCAGGGGAAGAGAAAAACTGTTTTTT. This translates into CAIGLGRGREKLFF.

The chain is built from TRBV7-2 and TRBJ1-3; D possibly corresponds to TRBD1 (6 bases). With 1 base removed from V and 4 bases from J, the gap between germline ends came to 14 bases. Per germline, CDR1 SGHTA and CDR2 FQGNSA. The CDR3 totals 16 residues. The CDR3 DNA follows: TGTGCCAGCAGCTTAGTCGGGGGGCTGACCGGAAACACCATATATTTT. Amino acid sequence: CASSLVGGLTGNTIYF.

The chain uses TRBV7-9 and TRBJ1-2; D possibly corresponds to TRBD1 (5 bases). Per the germline V gene, CDR1 is SEHNR and CDR2 is FQNEAQ (reference sequence). CDR3 size: 12 residues. V dropped 3 bases and J dropped 5 bases, with 7 bases sitting between them. The CDR3 DNA sequence: TGTGCCAGCAGCTTGGGGCCTTATGGCTACACCTTC. Protein: CASSLGPYGYTF.

This chain uses TRBV12-3 or TRBV12-4 with TRBJ1-5; D is unresolved. Trimming pared 6 bases from V and 5 bases from J, leaving 11 bases between. CDR3 length: 13 amino acids. The CDR3 spells CASSSPPDQPQHF. The CDR3 coding sequence is TGTGCCAGCAGCTCTCCACCGGATCAGCCCCAGCATTTT.

This clone was recorded only once. The V and J genes are TRBV23-1 and TRBJ1-4; no definite D call. TRBV23-1 is labeled an ORF, and its function is uncertain. This CDR3 comprises 13 residues. The V end lost 3 bases, the J end lost 3 bases, and 5 bases lay between the germline ends. The CDR3 is CASSQASNEKLFF. The CDR3 DNA reads as TGCGCCAGCAGTCAGGCTTCTAATGAAAAACTGTTTTTT.

This chain links TRBV7-2 with TRBJ1-6; possibly TRBD1 for D (5 bases). The germline V gene has CDR1 SGHTA and CDR2 FQGNSA. V was pared by 1 base and J by 10 bases, with 11 bases between. The CDR3 is 14 amino acids. CDR3 region: CASSLGGGRSPLHF. For the CDR3, the DNA is TGTGCCAGCAGCTTAGGGGGGGGACGATCACCCCTCCACTTT.

The rearrangement uses TRBV9 and TRBJ2-2, with TRBD2 identical over 12 bases. The germline V gene has CDR1 SGDLS and CDR2 YYNGEE. V trimming: 0 bases; J trimming: 5 bases; junction bases outside the gene matches: 2. This CDR3 is 16 amino acids long. The CDR3 spells CASSVGLAGVTGELFF. CDR3 nucleotides: TGTGCCAGCAGCGTAGGACTAGCGGGGGTGACCGGGGAGCTGTTTTTT.